The sequence of this TCR beta chain was determined in a study of Graves' ophthalmopathy and Graves' hyperthyroidism. If no ophthalmopathy appeared within 18 months of follow-up, hyperthyroidism was termed stable. Study-wide results and limits: The model flagged ophthalmopathy progression at roughly 70% sensitivity and nearly 75% specificity. Among expanded thyroid clonotypes above 0.001 frequency, most also occurred in blood.

Trimming took off 0 bases at V and 5 bases at J, with 17 bases between the two ends. This CDR3 is built from 16 residues. Germline V gives CDR1 KGHSH, CDR2 LQKENI. From RNA, the CDR3 regions of TCR beta chains were amplified and sequenced. The first-round RT-PCR employed HTBI primers together with the Qiagen OneStep RT-PCR kit. A multiplex PCR was then performed as the second round. Using its own MiXCR run on the multiplex PCR reads, TCRdb lists one record per CDR3 protein. The sample holds 400,000 to 500,000 distinct CDR3 sequences; under 25% are singletons and the top ten take 2.5% to 3%. Concerning this clonotype itself: What it binds is not known.

The material sequenced was peripheral blood. This sequence was found in a woman aged 18 to 35 with stable Graves' hyperthyroidism. The V gene is TRBV18, the J gene TRBJ2-7; D is unclear. DNA of the CDR3: TGTGCCAGCTCACCACCGTCTGGACCTTTGAGCAACGAGCAGTACTTC. Residues: CASSPPSGPLSNEQYF.